The 26 T cell receptor beta chains in this list originate from one sample, sequenced in a study of cytomegalovirus exposure and HLA in healthy donors. Vbeta (60) and Jbeta (13) primers were used in the PCR. TCRdb's copy holds only in-frame clones and misses some; the assay was immunoSEQ multiplex PCR. Of almost 200,000 clones in the sample, around 81% are singletons; the top ten hold around 1.9%. Material: PBMCs. Receptors were obtained from a man aged 30 to 45 in good health and CMV-seronegative.

V gene TRBV19 combines with J gene TRBJ2-3; D is possibly TRBD2 (7 bases). Germline V CDR1 and CDR2: LNHDA, SQIVND (reference sequence). The CDR3 covers 15 residues. The V and J ends lost 2 bases and 5 bases respectively, with 14 bases between them. The CDR3 nucleotides read TGTGCCAGTAGTATATTGGGGGGGCCTAAAGATACGCAGTATTTT. It specifies CASSILGGPKDTQYF.

This clone was counted a few times. The J gene is TRBJ2-3, the V gene TRBV19; D is uncertain. Trimming removed 4 bases from V and 3 bases from J, with 5 bases in between. This CDR3 has 12 amino acids. Germline V gene data show CDR1 as LNHDA and CDR2 as SQIVND (reference sequence). CDR3 nucleotides: TGTGCCAGTAGTAGTAGAACAGATACGCAGTATTTT. This translates into CASSSRTDTQYF.

The genes are TRBV5-4 and TRBJ2-3; D perhaps matches TRBD2 (6 bases). V was clipped by 4 bases and J by 2 bases, with 11 bases between them. The CDR3 sequence is 14 residues long. Germline V gene lookup returns CDR1 SGHNT and CDR2 YYREEE (reference sequence). CDR3 in amino acids: CASSTAGPTDTQYF. DNA for the CDR3: TGTGCCAGCAGCACAGCGGGCCCCACAGATACGCAGTATTTT.

V usage is TRBV7-9 and J usage is TRBJ1-1; a weak D match, TRBD1 (6 bases). CDR1 is SEHNR, CDR2 FQNEAQ, per germline (reference sequence). V was cut by 7 bases and J by 0 bases, with 12 bases left in between. The CDR3 totals 14 residues. The CDR3 DNA is TGTGCCAGCATCCCAGGGGCTTTGAACACTGAAGCTTTCTTT. Encoded protein: CASIPGALNTEAFF.

The chain links TRBV5-1 to TRBJ2-1, with 7 bases identical to TRBD2. Losses at the gene ends were 0 bases for V and 5 bases for J; bases not matched to a gene: 5. This CDR3 is built from 15 residues. Germline V gene sequence: CDR1 SGHRS, CDR2 YFSETQ. The CDR3 loop is CASSLGLAENNEQFF. The CDR3 DNA sequence: TGCGCCAGCAGCTTGGGTCTAGCGGAAAACAATGAGCAGTTCTTC.

The rearrangement uses TRBV28 and TRBJ1-2; D uncertain. Germline loops: CDR1 MDHEN, CDR2 SYDVKM. This CDR3 contains 12 residues. Trimming cost V 2 bases and J 8 bases, with 9 bases left between them. The CDR3 nucleotides are TGTGCCAGCAGTTTAGGTGGTGGCGGCTACACCTTC. Its protein is CASSLGGGGYTF.

The chain employs TRBV25-1 and TRBJ2-5; 10 nucleotides match TRBD1. The V gene end was trimmed by 2 bases and the J gene end by 5 bases; junction bases not matched to a gene: 8. From germline, CDR1 is MGHDK and CDR2 SYGVNS. The CDR3 sequence is 16 residues long. CDR3 residues: CASSEGTGVVGETQYF. DNA of the CDR3: TGTGCCAGCAGTGAAGGGACAGGGGTAGTGGGGGAGACCCAGTACTTC.

In the case of this clone: Mismatch with germline at one junction end may stem from a read error. This chain uses TRBV9 with TRBJ1-1; 8 nucleotides agree with TRBD1. The CDR3 sequence is 15 residues long. Per germline, CDR1 SGDLS and CDR2 YYNGEE. This CDR3 is CASSPRTGQNPEAFF. CDR3 coding DNA: TGTGCCAGCAGCCCCCGGACAGGGCAGAACCCTGAAGCTTTCTTT.

In DNA form, the CDR3 reads TGTGCCAGCAGTGAAGTTCTTAGCCGGAGCTCCTACAATGAGCAGTTCTTC. Translating it yields CASSEVLSRSSYNEQFF. The chain has TRBV2 and TRBJ2-1; D not certain. The germline CDR1 and CDR2 sequences are SNHLY and FYNNEI. The CDR3 has 17 amino acids. V lost 1 base, J lost 0 bases, and 13 bases lay in between. The whole variable domain, remainder taken from reference TRBV2 and TRBJ2-1, is EPEVTQTPSHQVTQMGQEVILRCVPISNHLYFYWYRQILGQKVEFLVSFYNNEISEKSEIFDDQFSVERPDGSNFTLKIRSTKLEDSAMYFCASSEVLSRSSYNEQFFGPGTRLTVL.

V usage is TRBV19 and J usage is TRBJ1-3; 7 nucleotides line up with TRBD1. The V segment lost 7 bases and the J segment 0 bases; nucleotides outside the gene matches: 3. The CDR3 runs to 14 residues. Germline V gene sequence: CDR1 LNHDA, CDR2 SQIVND (reference sequence). The CDR3 here is CASIRDSSGNTIYF. CDR3 in DNA: TGTGCCAGTATCCGGGACAGCTCTGGAAACACCATATATTTT.

The V gene is TRBV5-4, the J gene TRBJ2-3; 12 bases are a match to TRBD2. V lost 4 bases and J lost 5; bases outside the gene matches: 8. Germline loops: CDR1 SGHNT, CDR2 YYREEE (reference sequence). This CDR3 has 16 amino acids. The CDR3 sequence: CASSAPSGRVGDTQYF. The CDR3 DNA is TGTGCCAGCAGCGCACCTAGCGGGAGGGTCGGAGATACGCAGTATTTT. The full variable domain, in which reference TRBV5-4 and TRBJ2-3 provide the parts outside the CDR3, is ETGVTQSPTHLIKTRGQQVTLRCSSQSGHNTVSWYQQALGQGPQFIFQYYREEENGRGNFPPRFSGLQFPNYSSELNVNALELDDSALYLCASSAPSGRVGDTQYFGPGTRLTVL.

This clone was seen a few times. V and J are TRBV6-5 and TRBJ1-1; D gene ambiguous. The CDR3 loop spans 12 amino acids. Germline V gives CDR1 MNHEY, CDR2 SVGAGI. V was pared by 4 bases and J by 1 base, with 4 bases between. In nucleotides, the CDR3 is TGTGCCAGCAGTTGGAGGAACACTGAAGCTTTCTTT. Protein product: CASSWRNTEAFF.

The V call is TRBV27, the J call TRBJ2-4; D is possibly TRBD2 (6 bases). From germline, CDR1 is MNHEY and CDR2 SMNVEV (reference sequence). Trimming took off 3 bases at V and 3 bases at J, with 6 bases between the two ends. CDR3 length: 13 residues. In DNA, the CDR3 is TGTGCCAGCAGTTTTAGCGGCAAAAACATTCAGTACTTC. This encodes CASSFSGKNIQYF.

The V gene is TRBV18, the J gene TRBJ1-5; possibly TRBD1 for D (6 bases). The ends were cut back, 1 base at V and 2 bases at J, with 15 bases in the middle. Germline CDR1 reads KGHSH; CDR2 reads LQKENI. The CDR3 consists of 17 residues. The CDR3 DNA reads as TGTGCCAGCTCACCACTCGGGACAAGAGTGGGCAATCAGCCCCAGCATTTT. It codes for CASSPLGTRVGNQPQHF.

V is TRBV29-1 and J is TRBJ2-5; D might be TRBD2 (7 bases). The J call may be faulty, since TRBJ2-7 better matches the DNA end. Germline V CDR1 and CDR2: SQVTM, ANQGSEA. This CDR3 spans 15 amino acids. CDR3 sequence (DNA): TGCAGCGTTGTTACTGTAGAGGGGGAGGGATACGAGCAGTACTTC. Encoded protein: CSVVTVEGEGYEQYF.

The V call is TRBV4-1, the J call TRBJ2-5; 12 nucleotides match TRBD2. The J call is in doubt because the DNA end fits TRBJ2-7 better. Germline CDR1 is MGHRA and CDR2 is YSYEKL. CDR3 length equals 16 residues. The DNA of the CDR3 is TGCGCCAGCAGCCAGGGGAGCCTAGCGGGAGGGTACGAGCAGTACTTC. Translated: CASSQGSLAGGYEQYF.

This clone was picked up one time. The chain uses TRBV28 and TRBJ1-5; D gene unclear. The CDR3 covers 12 residues. CDR1 and CDR2 (germline): MDHEN, SYDVKM. Trimming shortened V by 4 bases and J by 9 bases, and 10 bases separated the two germline ends. DNA for the CDR3: TGTGCCAGCAGTTACGGCGAGGTGCCCCAGCATTTT. Protein: CASSYGEVPQHF.

The chain recombines TRBV29-1 with TRBJ2-3; D possibly corresponds to TRBD2 (6 bases). Germline values: CDR1 SQVTM, CDR2 ANQGSEA. CDR3 length: 15 amino acids. V was trimmed by 4 bases and J by 6 bases, leaving 20 bases between them. The DNA of the CDR3 is TGCAGCGTTGGGCTGGGGGGTGGTCTCGGGGATACGCAGTATTTT. This gives the protein CSVGLGGGLGDTQYF.

This clone has just a few counts. This rearrangement joins TRBV27 to TRBJ2-2; no firm D call. V was trimmed by 1 base and J by 0 bases, leaving 6 bases between them. Germline-derived CDR1 and CDR2 are MNHEY and SMNVEV (reference sequence). This CDR3 is built from 15 residues. The CDR3 sequence: CASSLWAPNTGELFF. The CDR3 bases are TGTGCCAGCAGTTTATGGGCACCGAACACCGGGGAGCTGTTTTTT.

The chain links TRBV7-9 to TRBJ2-1; weak D call: TRBD2 (5 bases). Trimming removed 2 bases at V and 1 base at J, with 9 bases between. Germline CDR1 and CDR2: SEHNR and FQNEAQ (reference sequence). The CDR3 is 15 amino acids. The CDR3 coding sequence is TGTGCCAGCAGCTTATCTCTAGCATCCTACAATGAGCAGTTCTTC. Protein product: CASSLSLASYNEQFF.

In DNA form, the CDR3 reads TGTGCCAGCAGTGCCTCGACTAGCGGCAATCACAATGAGCAGTTCTTC. This gives the protein CASSASTSGNHNEQFF. The chain combines TRBV6-1 with TRBJ2-1, with 9 bases lining up with TRBD2. The CDR3 extends over 16 amino acids. Germline lookup yields CDR1 MNHNS and CDR2 SASEGT. J gave up 5 bases and V 4 bases, and 9 bases lay outside the gene matches.

This clone was seen only a few times. Within the sample, other DNA sequences also encode this same CDR3. V usage is TRBV13 and J usage is TRBJ2-7; unclear D gene. The CDR3 runs to 14 residues. The V gene lost 5 bases and the J gene lost 3 bases, with 14 bases spanning the gap. The germline gives CDR1 PRHDT, CDR2 FYEKMQ (reference sequence). The CDR3 loop is CASSLRGSRYEQYF. Here the CDR3 DNA reads TGTGCCAGCAGCCTGCGCGGCAGTCGCTACGAGCAGTACTTC.

This chain connects TRBV6-5 to TRBJ2-1, with 11 bases that match TRBD1. Trimming removed 4 bases from V and 4 bases from J; junction bases left unmatched: 3. Germline lookup yields CDR1 MNHEY and CDR2 SVGAGI. This CDR3 has 15 residues. The CDR3 DNA follows: TGTGCCAGCAGTTCCGGGACAGGGGGATACAATGAGCAGTTCTTC. It specifies CASSSGTGGYNEQFF.

This clone appeared a single time. The chain is built from TRBV6-4 and TRBJ1-5, with D unresolved. Trimming left V 2 bases short and J 4 bases short, with 6 bases between. Germline CDR1 MRHNA, CDR2 SNTAGT. The CDR3 loop spans 13 amino acids. The CDR3 DNA sequence: TGTGCCAGCAGTGACACATCGAATCAGCCCCAGCATTTT. It yields the protein CASSDTSNQPQHF.

The gene calls are TRBV5-1 and TRBJ2-5; TRBD1 matches at 10 bases. CDR1 and CDR2 (germline): SGHRS, YFSETQ. This CDR3 is 15 amino acids long. V trimming: 0 bases; J trimming: 1 base; junction bases outside the gene matches: 0. CDR3 amino acids: CASSLGTGGQETQYF. CDR3 bases: TGCGCCAGCAGCTTGGGGACAGGGGGCCAAGAGACCCAGTACTTC. Filled out from reference TRBV5-1 and TRBJ2-5, the complete variable domain reads KAGVTQTPRYLIKTRGQQVTLSCSPISGHRSVSWYQQTPGQGLQFLFEYFSETQRNKGNFPGRFSGRQFSNSRSEMNVSTLELGDSALYLCASSLGTGGQETQYFGPGTRLLVL.

V usage is TRBV6-1 and J usage is TRBJ1-5; TRBD1 is a possible D gene (5 bases). Trimming removed 0 bases at V and 1 base at J, with 7 bases between. From germline, CDR1 is MNHNS and CDR2 SASEGT. CDR3 length: 15 residues. CDR3 protein: CASSEASGSNQPQHF. CDR3 nucleotides: TGTGCCAGCAGTGAAGCTTCAGGGAGCAATCAGCCCCAGCATTTT.